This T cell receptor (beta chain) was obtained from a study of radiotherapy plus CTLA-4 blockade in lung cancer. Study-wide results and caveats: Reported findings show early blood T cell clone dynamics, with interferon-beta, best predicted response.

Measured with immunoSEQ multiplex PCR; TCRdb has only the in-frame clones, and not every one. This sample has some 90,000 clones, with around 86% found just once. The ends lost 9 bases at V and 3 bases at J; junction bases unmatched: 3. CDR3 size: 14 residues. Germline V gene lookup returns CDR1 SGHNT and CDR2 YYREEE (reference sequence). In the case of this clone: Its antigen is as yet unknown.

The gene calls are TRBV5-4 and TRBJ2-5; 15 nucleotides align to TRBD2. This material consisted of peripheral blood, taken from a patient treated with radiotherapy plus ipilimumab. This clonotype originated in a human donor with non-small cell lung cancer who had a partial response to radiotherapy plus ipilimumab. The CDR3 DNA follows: TGTGCCACTAGGACTAGCGGGAGGGAAGAGACCCAGTACTTC. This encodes CATRTSGREETQYF.